This T cell receptor beta chain was found in a study of cytomegalovirus exposure and HLA in healthy donors. The wider study: From donors who were HLA-typed, an early data release held 80 million or so unique TCRs.

A multiplex PCR was run with 60 Vbeta primers and 13 Jbeta primers. TCRdb keeps only in-frame clones here, not all; method: immunoSEQ multiplex PCR. Of approximately 88,000 clones in the sample, 70% to 85% are singletons; the top ten hold less than 6%. This clone has a handful of counts. What it binds is not known. General study findings and limits: HLA-A and HLA-B allele assignments for most subjects were reportedly predicted accurately using TCR beta sequences. An analysis was carried out at a later point. It showed that HLA-associated TCR beta chains were more clonally expanded than equally common non-associated chains. Through in vitro validation, a few CMV-associated chains were shown to be specific for CMV antigens.

Germline V CDR1 and CDR2: SQVTM, ANQGSEA. The CDR3 totals 15 residues. Trimming at V came to 6 bases and at J to 4 bases, leaving 8 bases not matched to a gene. This chain joins TRBV29-1 and TRBJ2-7, with 14 bases identical to TRBD2. The sequencing sample was made of PBMCs. This TCR derives from a man aged 25-45 years in good health and CMV-seropositive. Here the CDR3 DNA reads TGCAGCGTGAAGGGGACTAGCGGGAGAAAGTACGAGCAGTACTTC. Its protein product is CSVKGTSGRKYEQYF.